These 2 T cell receptor beta chains share one sample of origin, sequenced in a study of blood T cell repertoires in COVID-19. Profiled with immunoSEQ multiplex PCR; TCRdb holds only in-frame clones, not every one. Among 100,000 or so clones, roughly 89% were seen once, and the ten largest hold roughly 2.1%. Sequencing was carried out using peripheral blood. These receptors were obtained from a woman between 50 and 59 years old with COVID-19, enrolled during active disease.

The CDR3 bases are TGCGCCAGCAGCCAAGATCAAGACAGCCTCAATGAGCAGTTCTTC. The encoded protein is CASSQDQDSLNEQFF. The rearrangement uses TRBV4-3 and TRBJ2-1; possibly TRBD1 for D (5 bases). The CDR3 spans 15 residues. Trimming took 0 bases from V and 6 from J, leaving 12 bases between them. Germline CDR1 LGHNA, CDR2 YSLEER.

The V gene is TRBV19, the J gene TRBJ2-1, with TRBD2 matching over 14 bases. The CDR3 is 15 residues long. The J segment lost 7 bases and the V segment lost 5 bases, leaving 4 bases of the junction unmatched. CDR1 and CDR2 from the germline V gene are LNHDA and SQIVND (reference sequence). CDR3 protein: CASSPGTSGGNEQFF. Written as DNA, the CDR3 is TGTGCCAGTAGTCCCGGGACTAGCGGGGGAAATGAGCAGTTCTTC. Using reference TRBV19 and TRBJ2-1 for the parts outside the CDR3, the full variable domain is DGGITQSPKYLFRKEGQNVTLSCEQNLNHDAMYWYRQDPGQGLRLIYYSQIVNDFQKGDIAEGYSVSREKKESFPLTVTSAQKNPTAFYLCASSPGTSGGNEQFFGPGTRLTVL.